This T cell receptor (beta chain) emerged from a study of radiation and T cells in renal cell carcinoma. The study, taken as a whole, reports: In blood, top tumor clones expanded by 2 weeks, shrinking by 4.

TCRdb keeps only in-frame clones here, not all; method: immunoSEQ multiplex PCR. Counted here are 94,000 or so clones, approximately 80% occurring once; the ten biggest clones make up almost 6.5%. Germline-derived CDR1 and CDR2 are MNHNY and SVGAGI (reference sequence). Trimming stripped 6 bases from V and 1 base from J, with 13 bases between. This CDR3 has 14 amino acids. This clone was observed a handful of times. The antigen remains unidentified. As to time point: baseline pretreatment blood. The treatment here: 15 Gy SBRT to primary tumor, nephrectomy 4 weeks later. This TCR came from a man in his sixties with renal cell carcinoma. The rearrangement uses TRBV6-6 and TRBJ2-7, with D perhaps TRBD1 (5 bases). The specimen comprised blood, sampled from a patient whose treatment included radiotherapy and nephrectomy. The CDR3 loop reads CASRNKGSSYEQYF. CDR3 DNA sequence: TGTGCCAGCAGAAACAAGGGGTCGTCCTACGAGCAGTACTTC.